This TCR beta chain derives from a study of CD8+CD57+ T cells in acquired aplastic anemia. Study-wide context: The sorted CD4+ and CD8+ cells yielded an average around 3.2 ug of DNA. Study-wide results and caveats: Around 30 sequences, all CD8+ CDR3, were shared between patients and controls. No significant difference in CD8+ Simpson's diversity was found between patients and controls.

Comment on this clonotype: No antigen is known for it. Likely a read error: the CDR3 ends without its conserved phenylalanine or tryptophan. The DNA is omitted, as the CDR3 cannot be located on it reliably, and the CDR3 follows TCRdb's listing.

Counting both end residues, the CDR3 totals 20 amino acids. Germline assignment: CDR1 SNHLY and CDR2 FYNNEI. The use of genomic DNA as template underpinned the TCR beta VDJ and CDR3 profiling. TCRdb passed the reads through MiXCR, listing each CDR3 protein once. The sample yields about 180,000 distinct CDR3 sequences, about half seen once. Input material: sorted CD4+, CD8+, or CD8+CD57+ T cells (not recorded which) from PBMCs. The receptor comes from a human donor in good health. The chain recombines TRBV2 with TRBJ2-5; TRBD2, the table's D call, was not compared with the DNA. The CDR3 reads CAMYFCASVTSGRPQETQYY.